This entry lists 4 T cell receptor beta chains sequenced from one sample in a study of cytomegalovirus exposure and HLA in healthy donors. PCR was performed using 60 Vbeta and 13 Jbeta primers. Produced via immunoSEQ multiplex PCR; TCRdb's table is partial and in-frame only. The sample includes 70,000 to 85,000 clones. The sequenced sample was PBMCs. The receptors derive from a female donor in good health and CMV-seropositive.

The CDR3 is CASSPDRRVGTEAFF. The CDR3 nucleotides read TGTGCCAGCAGCCCAGACAGGCGGGTGGGCACTGAAGCTTTCTTT. The rearrangement uses TRBV6-5 and TRBJ1-1, with D perhaps TRBD1 (6 bases). The germline CDR1 and CDR2 sequences are MNHEY and SVGAGI. The CDR3 sequence is 15 residues long. V shed 6 bases and J shed 4 bases, with 18 bases lying between them.

This chain uses TRBV18 with TRBJ1-1; TRBD1 agrees at 11 bases. CDR3 length equals 16 residues. Germline V gives CDR1 KGHSH, CDR2 LQKENI. The V segment lost 0 bases and the J segment 11 bases; nucleotides outside the gene matches: 11. CDR3 region: CASSPPTPGQGAGAFF. The CDR3 DNA is TGTGCCAGCTCACCACCTACCCCAGGACAGGGGGCTGGGGCTTTCTTT.

The chain joins TRBV7-2 to TRBJ1-3; unclear D gene. V dropped 2 bases and J dropped 2 bases, with 13 bases sitting between them. The germline CDR1 and CDR2 sequences are SGHTA and FQGNSA. There are 16 residues in the CDR3. DNA for the CDR3: TGTGCCAGCAGCTTAATGACTAGGGTAGCTGGAAACACCATATATTTT. It yields the protein CASSLMTRVAGNTIYF.

The chain recombines TRBV28 with TRBJ2-7, with D possibly TRBD2 on 5 matching bases. Germline values: CDR1 MDHEN, CDR2 SYDVKM. Trimming cost V 3 bases and J 7 bases, with 19 bases left between them. This CDR3 is 15 amino acids long. As DNA, the CDR3 is TGTGCCAGCAGTTTTTACCGGGCGGAGACGGGAGAGCAGTACTTC. It specifies CASSFYRAETGEQYF.